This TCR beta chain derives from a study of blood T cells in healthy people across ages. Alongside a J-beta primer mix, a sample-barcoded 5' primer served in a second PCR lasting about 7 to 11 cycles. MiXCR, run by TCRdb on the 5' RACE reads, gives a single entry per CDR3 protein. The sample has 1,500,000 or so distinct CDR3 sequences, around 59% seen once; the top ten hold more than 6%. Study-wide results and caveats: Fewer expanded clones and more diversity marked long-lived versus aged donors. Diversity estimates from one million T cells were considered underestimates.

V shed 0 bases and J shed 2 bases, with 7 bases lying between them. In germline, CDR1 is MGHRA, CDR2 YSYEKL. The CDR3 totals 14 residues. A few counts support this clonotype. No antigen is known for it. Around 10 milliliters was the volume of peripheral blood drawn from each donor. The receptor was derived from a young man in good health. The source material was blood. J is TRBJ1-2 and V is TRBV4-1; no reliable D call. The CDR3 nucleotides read TGCGCCAGCAGCCAAGAATCACTCAACTATGGCTACACCTTC. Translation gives CASSQESLNYGYTF.